This T cell receptor beta chain was retrieved from a study of blood T cells in healthy people across ages. A sample-barcoded 5' primer and a J-beta primer mix were used in a second PCR of roughly 7 to 12 cycles. TCRdb fed the 5' RACE reads into MiXCR, producing one record per CDR3 protein. Of approximately 810,000 distinct CDR3 sequences in the sample, under 35% were seen once. Ten or more counts support this clonotype. This CDR3 is 13 amino acids long. Germline-derived CDR1 and CDR2 are DFQATT and SNEGSKA (reference sequence). Trimming removed 6 bases at V and 3 bases at J, with 15 bases between. Isolated per sample were at least 7 million PBMCs.

The sequencing input was blood. This receptor was taken from an elderly woman in good health. The chain has TRBV20-1 and TRBJ2-7; D gene ambiguous. The CDR3 nucleotides read TGCAGTGCCGGTCTACGGACCGTCTACGAGCAGTACTTC. Translating it yields CSAGLRTVYEQYF.